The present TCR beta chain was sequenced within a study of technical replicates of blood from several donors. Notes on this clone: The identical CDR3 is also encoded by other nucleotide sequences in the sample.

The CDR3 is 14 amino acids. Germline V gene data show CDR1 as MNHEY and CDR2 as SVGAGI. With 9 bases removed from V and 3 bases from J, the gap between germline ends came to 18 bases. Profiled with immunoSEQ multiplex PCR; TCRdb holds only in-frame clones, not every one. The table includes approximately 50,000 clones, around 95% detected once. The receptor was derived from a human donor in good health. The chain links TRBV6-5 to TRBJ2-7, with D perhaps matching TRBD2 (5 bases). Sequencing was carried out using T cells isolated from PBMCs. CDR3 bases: TGTGCCAGTCGAAAGAGGGCTCCATACTACGAGCAGTACTTC. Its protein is CASRKRAPYYEQYF.